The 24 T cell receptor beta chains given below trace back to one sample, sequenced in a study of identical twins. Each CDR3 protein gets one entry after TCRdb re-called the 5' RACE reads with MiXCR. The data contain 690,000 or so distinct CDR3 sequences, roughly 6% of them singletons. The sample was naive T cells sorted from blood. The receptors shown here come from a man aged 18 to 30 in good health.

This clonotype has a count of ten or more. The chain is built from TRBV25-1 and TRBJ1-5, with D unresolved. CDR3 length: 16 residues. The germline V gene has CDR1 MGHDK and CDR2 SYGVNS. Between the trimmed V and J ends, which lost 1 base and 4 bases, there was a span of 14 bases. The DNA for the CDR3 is TGTGCCAGCAGTGAATGCCCGGAAACTTCGAATCAGCCCCAGCATTTT. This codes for CASSECPETSNQPQHF.

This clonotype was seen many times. The CDR3 spells CAISVGTSGGSSYNEQFF. The CDR3 DNA reads as TGTGCCATCAGTGTGGGGACTAGCGGGGGGAGCTCCTACAATGAGCAGTTCTTC. V is TRBV10-3 and J is TRBJ2-1; 15 bases line up with TRBD2. This CDR3 comprises 18 residues. CDR1 and CDR2 (germline): ENHRY, SYGVKD. The V and J ends lost 4 bases and 0 bases, in that order; junction bases with no gene match: 4.

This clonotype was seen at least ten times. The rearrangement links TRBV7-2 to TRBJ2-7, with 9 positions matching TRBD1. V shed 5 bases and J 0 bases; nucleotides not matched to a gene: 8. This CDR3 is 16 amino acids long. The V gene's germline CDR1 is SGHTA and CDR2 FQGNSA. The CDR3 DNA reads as TGTGCCAGCAGCCGTGAGCTGACAGGGGGCTCCTACGAGCAGTACTTC. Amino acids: CASSRELTGGSYEQYF.

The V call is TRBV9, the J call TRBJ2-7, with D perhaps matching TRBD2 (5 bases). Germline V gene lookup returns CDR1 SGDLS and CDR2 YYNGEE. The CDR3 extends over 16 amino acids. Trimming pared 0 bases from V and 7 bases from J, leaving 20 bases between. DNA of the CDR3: TGTGCCAGCAGCGTAGAAGGAGGTGCAGGTAGGCTTGAGCAGTACTTC. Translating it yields CASSVEGGAGRLEQYF.

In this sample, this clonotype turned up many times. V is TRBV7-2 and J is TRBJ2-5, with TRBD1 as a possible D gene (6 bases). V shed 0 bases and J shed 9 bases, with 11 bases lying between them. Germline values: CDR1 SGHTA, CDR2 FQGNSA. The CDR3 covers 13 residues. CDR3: CASSLAGQGSQYF. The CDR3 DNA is TGTGCCAGCAGCTTAGCGGGGCAGGGGTCCCAGTACTTC.

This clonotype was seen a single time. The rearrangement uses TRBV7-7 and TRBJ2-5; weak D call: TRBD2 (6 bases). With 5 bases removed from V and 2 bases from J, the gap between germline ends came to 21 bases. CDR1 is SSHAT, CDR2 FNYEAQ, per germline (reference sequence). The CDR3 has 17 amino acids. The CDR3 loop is CASSLEPPGGGQETQYF. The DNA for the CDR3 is TGTGCCAGCAGCCTGGAACCCCCTGGAGGAGGGCAAGAGACCCAGTACTTC.

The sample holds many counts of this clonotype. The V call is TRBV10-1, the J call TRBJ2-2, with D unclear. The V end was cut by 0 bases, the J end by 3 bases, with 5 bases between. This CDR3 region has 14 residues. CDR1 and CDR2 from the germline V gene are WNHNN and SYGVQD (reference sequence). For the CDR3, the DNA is TGCGCCAGCAGTGAGTCTGGGCACACCGGGGAGCTGTTTTTT. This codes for CASSESGHTGELFF.

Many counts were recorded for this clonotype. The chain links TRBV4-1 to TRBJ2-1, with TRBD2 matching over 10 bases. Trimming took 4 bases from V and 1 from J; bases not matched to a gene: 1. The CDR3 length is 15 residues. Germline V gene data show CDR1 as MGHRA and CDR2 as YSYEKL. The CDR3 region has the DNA TGCGCCAGCAGCCTACTAGCGGGATCCTACAATGAGCAGTTCTTC. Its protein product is CASSLLAGSYNEQFF.

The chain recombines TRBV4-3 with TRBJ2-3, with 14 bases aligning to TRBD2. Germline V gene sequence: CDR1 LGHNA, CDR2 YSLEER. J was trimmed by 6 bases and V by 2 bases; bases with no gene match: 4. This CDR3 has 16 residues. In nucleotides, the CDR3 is TGCGCCAGCAGCCAATCGGGACTAGCGGGAGTGGATACGCAGTATTTT. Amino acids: CASSQSGLAGVDTQYF.

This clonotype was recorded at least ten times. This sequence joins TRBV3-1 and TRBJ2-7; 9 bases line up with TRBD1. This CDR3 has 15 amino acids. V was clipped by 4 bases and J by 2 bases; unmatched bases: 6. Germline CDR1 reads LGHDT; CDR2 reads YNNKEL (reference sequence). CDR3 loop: CASSPRTGETYEQYF. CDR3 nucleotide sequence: TGTGCCAGCAGCCCCCGGACAGGGGAGACCTACGAGCAGTACTTC.

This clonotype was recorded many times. Written as DNA, the CDR3 is TGTGCCAGCTCACCACAGGGGAACACGGGTGAAAAACTGTTTTTT. This translates into CASSPQGNTGEKLFF. This chain connects TRBV18 to TRBJ1-4; D possibly corresponds to TRBD1 (5 bases). This CDR3 contains 15 residues. Germline lookup yields CDR1 KGHSH and CDR2 LQKENI. V lost 1 base to trimming and J lost 7 bases, with 13 bases between them.

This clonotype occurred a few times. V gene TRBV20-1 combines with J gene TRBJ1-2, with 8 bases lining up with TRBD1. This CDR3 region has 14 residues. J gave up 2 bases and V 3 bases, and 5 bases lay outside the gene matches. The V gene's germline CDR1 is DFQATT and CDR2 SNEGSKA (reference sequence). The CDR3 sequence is CSARRQGANYGYTF. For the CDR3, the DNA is TGCAGTGCTAGGAGGCAGGGGGCGAACTATGGCTACACCTTC.

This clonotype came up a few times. This CDR3 reads CASSEVSGRANEQYF. CDR3 in DNA: TGCGCCAGCAGTGAGGTCAGCGGGAGGGCCAACGAGCAGTACTTC. The chain recombines TRBV10-2 with TRBJ2-7; 10 bases fit TRBD2. The CDR3 extends over 15 amino acids. V shed 2 bases, J shed 5 bases, and the junction held 6 bases outside the gene matches. Germline V gene sequence: CDR1 WSHSY, CDR2 SAAADI.

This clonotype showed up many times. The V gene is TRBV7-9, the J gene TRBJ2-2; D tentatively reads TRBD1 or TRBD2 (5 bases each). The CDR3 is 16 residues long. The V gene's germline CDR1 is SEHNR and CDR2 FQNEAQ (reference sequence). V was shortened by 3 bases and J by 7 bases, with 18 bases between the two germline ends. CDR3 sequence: CASSFWDQRLGGELFF. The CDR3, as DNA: TGTGCCAGCAGCTTCTGGGACCAGAGACTTGGCGGGGAGCTGTTTTTT.

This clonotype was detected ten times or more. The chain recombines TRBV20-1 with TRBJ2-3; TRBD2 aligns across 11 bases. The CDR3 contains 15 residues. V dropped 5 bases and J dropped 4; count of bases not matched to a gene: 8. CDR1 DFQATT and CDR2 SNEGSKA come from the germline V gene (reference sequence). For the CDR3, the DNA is TGCAGTGCTCCGGTGACTAGCGGGAACCCAGATACGCAGTATTTT. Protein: CSAPVTSGNPDTQYF.

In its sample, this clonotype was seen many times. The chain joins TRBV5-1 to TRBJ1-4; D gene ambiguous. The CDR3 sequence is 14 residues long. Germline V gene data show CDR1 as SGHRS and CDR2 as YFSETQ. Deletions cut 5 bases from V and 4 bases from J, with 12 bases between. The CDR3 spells CASRLVVDNEKLFF. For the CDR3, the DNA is TGCGCCAGCAGACTCGTTGTGGATAATGAAAAACTGTTTTTT.

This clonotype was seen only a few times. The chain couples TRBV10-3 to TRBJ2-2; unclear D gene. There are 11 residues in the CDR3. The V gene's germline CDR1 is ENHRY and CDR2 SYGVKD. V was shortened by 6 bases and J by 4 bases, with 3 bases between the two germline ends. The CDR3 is CAISLTGELFF. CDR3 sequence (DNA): TGTGCCATCAGCCTCACCGGGGAGCTGTTTTTT.

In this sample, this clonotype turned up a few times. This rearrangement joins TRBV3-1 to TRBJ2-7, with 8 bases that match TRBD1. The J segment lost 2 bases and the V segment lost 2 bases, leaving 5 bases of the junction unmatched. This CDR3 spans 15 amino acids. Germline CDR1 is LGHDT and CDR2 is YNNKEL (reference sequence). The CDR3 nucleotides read TGTGCCAGCAGCCAATCGGGACAGGCAACCTACGAGCAGTACTTC. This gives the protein CASSQSGQATYEQYF.

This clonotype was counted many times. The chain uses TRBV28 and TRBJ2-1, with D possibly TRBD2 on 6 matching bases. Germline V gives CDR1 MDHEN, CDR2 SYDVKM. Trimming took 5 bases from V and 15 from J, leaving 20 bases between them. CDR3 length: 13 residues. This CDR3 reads CASSQGLTSRRFF. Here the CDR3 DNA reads TGTGCCAGCAGTCAGGGACTGACATCACGGAGGTTCTTC.

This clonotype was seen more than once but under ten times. The CDR3 spells CASSPLGTSGLAGELFF. CDR3 DNA: TGTGCCAGCAGCCCCCTCGGGACTAGCGGGTTAGCCGGGGAGCTGTTTTTT. The rearrangement links TRBV28 to TRBJ2-2; 12 bases align to TRBD2. The germline gives CDR1 MDHEN, CDR2 SYDVKM. The CDR3 runs to 17 residues. V lost 6 bases, J lost 6 bases, and 11 bases stayed unmatched.

CDR3 coding DNA: TGCAGCGCCGTGGACAGTCGTAATGAAAAACTGTTTTTT. Amino acid sequence: CSAVDSRNEKLFF. This chain joins TRBV29-1 and TRBJ1-4, with D maybe TRBD1 (6 bases). This CDR3 comprises 13 residues. Germline-derived CDR1 and CDR2 are SQVTM and ANQGSEA. The V gene lost 7 bases and the J gene lost 4 bases, with 13 bases spanning the gap. Using reference TRBV29-1 and TRBJ1-4 for the parts outside the CDR3, the full variable domain is SAVISQKPSRDICQRGTSLTIQCQVDSQVTMMFWYRQQPGQSLTLIATANQGSEATYESGFVIDKFPISRPNLTFSTLTVSNMSPEDSSIYLCSAVDSRNEKLFFGSGTQLSVL.

CDR3 sequence reads: CASSQGQGDRSEQYF. The CDR3 DNA reads as TGTGCCAGCAGCCAAGGACAGGGGGACCGAAGCGAGCAGTACTTC. This chain links TRBV3-1 with TRBJ2-7; TRBD1 matches at 9 bases. Unmatched junction bases numbered 7, after V lost 1 base and J lost 6 bases. In germline, CDR1 is LGHDT, CDR2 YNNKEL (reference sequence). CDR3 length: 15 amino acids.

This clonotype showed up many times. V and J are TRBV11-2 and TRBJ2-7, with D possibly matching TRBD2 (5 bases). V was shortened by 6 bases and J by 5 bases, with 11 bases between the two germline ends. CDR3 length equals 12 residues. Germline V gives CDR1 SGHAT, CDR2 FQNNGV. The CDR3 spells CASSEGRDEQYV. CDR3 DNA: TGTGCCAGCAGTGAGGGCCGGGACGAGCAGTACGTC.

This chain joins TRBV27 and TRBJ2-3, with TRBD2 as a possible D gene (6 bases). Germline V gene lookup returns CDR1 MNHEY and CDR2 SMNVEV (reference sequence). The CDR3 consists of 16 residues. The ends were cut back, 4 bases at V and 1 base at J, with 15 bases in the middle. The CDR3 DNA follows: TGTGCCAGCAGTTCAAGACTAGGTACGGGCACAGATACGCAGTATTTT. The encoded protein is CASSSRLGTGTDTQYF.